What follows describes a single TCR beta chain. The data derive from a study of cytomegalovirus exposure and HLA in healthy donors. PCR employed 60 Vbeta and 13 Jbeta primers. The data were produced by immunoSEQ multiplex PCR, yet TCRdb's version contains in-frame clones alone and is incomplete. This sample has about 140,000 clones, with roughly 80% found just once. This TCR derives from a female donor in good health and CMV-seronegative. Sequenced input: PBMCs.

CDR3 sequence (DNA): TGCAGCGTTGCAGGGGGTTTAGTAGACACTGAAGCTTTCTTT. Encoded protein: CSVAGGLVDTEAFF. This rearrangement joins TRBV29-1 to TRBJ1-1, with 7 positions matching TRBD1. V lost 4 bases to trimming and J lost 3 bases; unmatched junction nucleotides: 8. Germline V lookup: CDR1 SQVTM, CDR2 ANQGSEA. The CDR3 is 14 amino acids.